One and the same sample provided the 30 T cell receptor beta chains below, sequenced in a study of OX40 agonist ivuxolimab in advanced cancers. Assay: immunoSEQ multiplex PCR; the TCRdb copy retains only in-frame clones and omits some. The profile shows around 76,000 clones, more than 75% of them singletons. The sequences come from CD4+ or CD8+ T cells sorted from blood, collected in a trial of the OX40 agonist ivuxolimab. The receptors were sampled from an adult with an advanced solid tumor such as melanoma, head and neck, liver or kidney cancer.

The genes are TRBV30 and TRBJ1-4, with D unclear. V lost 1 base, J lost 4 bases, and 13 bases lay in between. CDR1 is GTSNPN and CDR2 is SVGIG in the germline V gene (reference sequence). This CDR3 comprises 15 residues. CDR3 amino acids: CAWSETGRRNEKLFF. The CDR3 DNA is TGTGCCTGGAGTGAGACCGGACGACGTAATGAAAAACTGTTTTTT.

The CDR3 nucleotides are TGTGCCAGCAGTTTACAAGAGACCCAGTACTTC. Translated: CASSLQETQYF. This chain connects TRBV28 to TRBJ2-5, with D hard to call. This CDR3 spans 11 amino acids. V lost 2 bases to trimming and J lost 2 bases, with 0 bases between them. Germline loops: CDR1 MDHEN, CDR2 SYDVKM.

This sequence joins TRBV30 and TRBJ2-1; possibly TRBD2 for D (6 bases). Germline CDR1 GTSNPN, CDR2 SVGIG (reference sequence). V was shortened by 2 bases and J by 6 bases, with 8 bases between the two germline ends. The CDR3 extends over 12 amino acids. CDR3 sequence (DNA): TGTGCCTGGAGTTATAGCGGCAATGAGCAGTTCTTC. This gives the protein CAWSYSGNEQFF.

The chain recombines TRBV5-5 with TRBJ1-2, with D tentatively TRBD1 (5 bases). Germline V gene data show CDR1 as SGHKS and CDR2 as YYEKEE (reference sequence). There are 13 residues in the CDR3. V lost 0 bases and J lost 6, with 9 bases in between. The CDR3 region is CASSLALGDGYTF. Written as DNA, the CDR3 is TGTGCCAGCAGCTTGGCTCTAGGGGATGGCTACACCTTC.

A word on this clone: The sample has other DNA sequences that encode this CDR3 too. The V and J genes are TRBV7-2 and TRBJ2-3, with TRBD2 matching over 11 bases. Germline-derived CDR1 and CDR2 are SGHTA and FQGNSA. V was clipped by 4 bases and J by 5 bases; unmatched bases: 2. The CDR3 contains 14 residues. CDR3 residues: CASSSGLAGDTQYF. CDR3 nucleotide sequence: TGTGCCAGCAGCTCAGGACTAGCGGGAGATACGCAGTATTTT.

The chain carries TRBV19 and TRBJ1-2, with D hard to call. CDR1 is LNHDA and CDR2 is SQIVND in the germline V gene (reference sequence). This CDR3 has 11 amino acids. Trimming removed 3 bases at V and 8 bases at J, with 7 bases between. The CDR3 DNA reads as TGTGCCAGTAGTATCACAGCGGGCTACACCTTC. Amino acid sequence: CASSITAGYTF.

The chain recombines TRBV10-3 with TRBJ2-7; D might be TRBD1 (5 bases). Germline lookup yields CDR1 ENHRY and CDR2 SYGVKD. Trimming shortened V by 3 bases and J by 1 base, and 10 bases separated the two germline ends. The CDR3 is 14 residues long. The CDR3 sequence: CAISERTKSYEQYF. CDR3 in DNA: TGTGCCATCAGTGAACGGACAAAATCCTACGAGCAGTACTTC.

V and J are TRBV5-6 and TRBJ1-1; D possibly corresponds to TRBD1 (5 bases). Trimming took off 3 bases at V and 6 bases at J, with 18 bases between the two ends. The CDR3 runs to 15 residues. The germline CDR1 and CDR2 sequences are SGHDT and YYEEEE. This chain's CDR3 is CASSSRDLYRSEAFF. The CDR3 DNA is TGTGCCAGCAGCTCCAGGGACCTTTACAGGTCTGAAGCTTTCTTT.

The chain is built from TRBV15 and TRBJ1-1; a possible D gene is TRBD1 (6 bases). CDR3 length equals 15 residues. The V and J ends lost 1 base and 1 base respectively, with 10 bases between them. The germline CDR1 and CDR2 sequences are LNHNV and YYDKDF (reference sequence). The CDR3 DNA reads TGTGCCACCAGCAGAGTGTGGGACACGAACACTGAAGCTTTCTTT. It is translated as CATSRVWDTNTEAFF.

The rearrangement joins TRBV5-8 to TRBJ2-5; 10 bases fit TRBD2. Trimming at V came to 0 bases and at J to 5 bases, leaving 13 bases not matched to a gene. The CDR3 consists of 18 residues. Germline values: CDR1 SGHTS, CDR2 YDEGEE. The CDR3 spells CASSLARFASGSRETQYF. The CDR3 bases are TGTGCCAGCAGCTTGGCCCGTTTCGCTAGCGGGAGTAGGGAGACCCAGTACTTC.

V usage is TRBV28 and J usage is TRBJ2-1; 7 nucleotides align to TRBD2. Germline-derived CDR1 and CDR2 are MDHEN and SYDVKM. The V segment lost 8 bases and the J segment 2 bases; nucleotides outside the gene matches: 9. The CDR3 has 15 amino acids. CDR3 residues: CASFRSGDPYNEQFF. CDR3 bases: TGTGCCAGCTTTCGAAGCGGGGACCCCTACAATGAGCAGTTCTTC.

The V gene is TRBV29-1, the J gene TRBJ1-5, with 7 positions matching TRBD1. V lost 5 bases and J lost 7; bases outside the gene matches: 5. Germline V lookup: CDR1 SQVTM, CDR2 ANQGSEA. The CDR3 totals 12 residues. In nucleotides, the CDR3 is TGCAGCGTTAGGCAGGGGGACCAGCCCCAGCATTTT. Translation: CSVRQGDQPQHF. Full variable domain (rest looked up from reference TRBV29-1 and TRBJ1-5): SAVISQKPSRDICQRGTSLTIQCQVDSQVTMMFWYRQQPGQSLTLIATANQGSEATYESGFVIDKFPISRPNLTFSTLTVSNMSPEDSSIYLCSVRQGDQPQHFGDGTRLSIL.

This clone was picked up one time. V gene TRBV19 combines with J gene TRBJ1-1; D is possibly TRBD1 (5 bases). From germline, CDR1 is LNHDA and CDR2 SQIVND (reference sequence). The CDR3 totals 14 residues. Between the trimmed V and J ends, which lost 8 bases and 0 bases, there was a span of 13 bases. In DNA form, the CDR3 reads TGTGCCAGTGTCCAGGGTGGGTTGAACACTGAAGCTTTCTTT. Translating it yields CASVQGGLNTEAFF.

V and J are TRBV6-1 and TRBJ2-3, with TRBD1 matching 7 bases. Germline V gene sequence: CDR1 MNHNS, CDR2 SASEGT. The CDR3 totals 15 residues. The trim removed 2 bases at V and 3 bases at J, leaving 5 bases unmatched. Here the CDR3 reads CASSEYDRDTDTQYF. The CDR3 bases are TGTGCCAGCAGTGAATACGACAGGGATACAGATACGCAGTATTTT.

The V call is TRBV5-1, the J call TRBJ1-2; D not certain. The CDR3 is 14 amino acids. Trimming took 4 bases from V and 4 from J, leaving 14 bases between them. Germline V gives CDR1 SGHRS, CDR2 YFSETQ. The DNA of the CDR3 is TGCGCCAGCAGCCCACTCCCGAGTACCTATGGCTACACCTTC. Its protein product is CASSPLPSTYGYTF. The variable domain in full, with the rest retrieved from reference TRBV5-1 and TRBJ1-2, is KAGVTQTPRYLIKTRGQQVTLSCSPISGHRSVSWYQQTPGQGLQFLFEYFSETQRNKGNFPGRFSGRQFSNSRSEMNVSTLELGDSALYLCASSPLPSTYGYTFGSGTRLTVV.

The CDR3 sequence is CATSRAIGRHQETQYF. The CDR3 DNA reads TGTGCCACCAGCAGAGCGATCGGGAGGCACCAAGAGACCCAGTACTTC. The chain combines TRBV15 with TRBJ2-5; 7 bases map to TRBD2. Germline CDR1 and CDR2: LNHNV and YYDKDF (reference sequence). V lost 1 base, J lost 0 bases, and 5 bases stayed unmatched. The CDR3 consists of 16 residues.

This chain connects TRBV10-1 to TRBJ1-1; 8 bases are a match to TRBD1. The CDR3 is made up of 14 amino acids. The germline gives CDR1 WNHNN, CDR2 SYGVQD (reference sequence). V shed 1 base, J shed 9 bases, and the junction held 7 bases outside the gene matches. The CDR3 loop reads CASSEYGTGGKAFF. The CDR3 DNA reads TGCGCCAGCAGTGAGTATGGGACAGGAGGAAAAGCTTTCTTT.

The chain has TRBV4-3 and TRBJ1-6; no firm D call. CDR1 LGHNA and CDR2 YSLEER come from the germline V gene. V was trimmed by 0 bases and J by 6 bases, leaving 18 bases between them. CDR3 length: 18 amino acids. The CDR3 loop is CASSQESRVSVINSPLHF. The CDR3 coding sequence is TGCGCCAGCAGCCAAGAATCTAGAGTATCGGTCATTAATTCACCCCTCCACTTT.

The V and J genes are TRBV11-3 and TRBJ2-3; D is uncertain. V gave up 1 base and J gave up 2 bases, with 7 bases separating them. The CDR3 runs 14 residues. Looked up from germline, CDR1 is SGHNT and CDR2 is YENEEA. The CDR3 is CASSLGYLTDTQYF. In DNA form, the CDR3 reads TGTGCCAGCAGCTTAGGCTACCTCACAGATACGCAGTATTTT.

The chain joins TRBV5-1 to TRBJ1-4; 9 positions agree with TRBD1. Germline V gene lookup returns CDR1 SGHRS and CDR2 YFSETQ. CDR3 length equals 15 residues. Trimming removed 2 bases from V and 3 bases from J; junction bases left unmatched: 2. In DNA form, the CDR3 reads TGCGCCAGCAGCTTTAACAGGGGGCCTAATGAAAAACTGTTTTTT. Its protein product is CASSFNRGPNEKLFF.

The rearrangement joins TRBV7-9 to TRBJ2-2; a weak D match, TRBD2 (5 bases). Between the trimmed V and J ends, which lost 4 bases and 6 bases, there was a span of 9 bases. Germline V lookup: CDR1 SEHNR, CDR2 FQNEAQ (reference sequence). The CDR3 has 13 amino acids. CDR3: CASSSLRAGELFF. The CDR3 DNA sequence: TGTGCCAGCAGCTCCCTGAGGGCCGGGGAGCTGTTTTTT.

The CDR3 spells CASRPAGSYVNEQFF. The CDR3 nucleotides read TGTGCCAGCAGACCAGCGGGATCGTATGTAAATGAGCAGTTCTTC. The rearrangement uses TRBV6-6 and TRBJ2-1, with 7 bases that match TRBD2. The CDR3 extends over 15 amino acids. The ends lost 6 bases at V and 7 bases at J; junction bases unmatched: 12. The germline CDR1 and CDR2 sequences are MNHNY and SVGAGI (reference sequence).

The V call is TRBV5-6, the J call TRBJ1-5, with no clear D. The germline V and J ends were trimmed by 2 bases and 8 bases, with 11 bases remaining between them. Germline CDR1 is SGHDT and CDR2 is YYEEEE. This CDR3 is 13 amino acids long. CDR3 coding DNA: TGTGCCAGCAGCTTTTGGGGTAGGGAGCCCCAGCATTTT. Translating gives CASSFWGREPQHF.

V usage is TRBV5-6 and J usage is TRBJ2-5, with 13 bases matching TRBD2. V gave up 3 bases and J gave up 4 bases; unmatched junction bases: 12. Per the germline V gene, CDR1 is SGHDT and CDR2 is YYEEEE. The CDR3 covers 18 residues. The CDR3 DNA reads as TGTGCCAGCAGCTCTGGAGGACTAGCGGGAGCGATCGTAGAGACCCAGTACTTC. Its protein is CASSSGGLAGAIVETQYF.

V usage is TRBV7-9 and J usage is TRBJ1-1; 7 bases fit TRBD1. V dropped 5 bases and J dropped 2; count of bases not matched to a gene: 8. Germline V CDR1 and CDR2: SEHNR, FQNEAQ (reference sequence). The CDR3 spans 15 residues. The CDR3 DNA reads TGTGCCAGCAGCCCTAACAGGGGAGGTAACACTGAAGCTTTCTTT. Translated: CASSPNRGGNTEAFF.

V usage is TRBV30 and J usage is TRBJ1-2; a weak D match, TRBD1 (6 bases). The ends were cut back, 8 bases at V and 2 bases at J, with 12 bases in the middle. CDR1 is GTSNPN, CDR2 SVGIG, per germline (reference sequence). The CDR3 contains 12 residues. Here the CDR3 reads CAGGTGNYGYTF. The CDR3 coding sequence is TGTGCCGGGGGTACAGGGAACTATGGCTACACCTTC.

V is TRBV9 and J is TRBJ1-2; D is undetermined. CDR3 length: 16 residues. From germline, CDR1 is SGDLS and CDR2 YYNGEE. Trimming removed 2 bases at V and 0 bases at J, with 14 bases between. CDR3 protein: CASSVEPFGANYGYTF. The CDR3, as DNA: TGTGCCAGCAGCGTCGAGCCTTTCGGAGCTAACTATGGCTACACCTTC.

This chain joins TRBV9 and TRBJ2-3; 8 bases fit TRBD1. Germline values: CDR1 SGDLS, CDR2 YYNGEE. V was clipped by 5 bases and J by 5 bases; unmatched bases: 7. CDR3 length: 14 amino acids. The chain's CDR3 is CASRTGAEGDTQYF. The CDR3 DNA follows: TGTGCCAGCAGGACAGGGGCCGAGGGAGATACGCAGTATTTT.

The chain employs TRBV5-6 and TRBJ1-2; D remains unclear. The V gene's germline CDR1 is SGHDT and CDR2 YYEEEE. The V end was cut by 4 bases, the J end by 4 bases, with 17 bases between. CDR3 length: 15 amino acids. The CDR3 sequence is CASSGNRRNSYGYTF. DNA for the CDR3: TGTGCCAGCAGCGGGAACCGACGGAATAGCTATGGCTACACCTTC.

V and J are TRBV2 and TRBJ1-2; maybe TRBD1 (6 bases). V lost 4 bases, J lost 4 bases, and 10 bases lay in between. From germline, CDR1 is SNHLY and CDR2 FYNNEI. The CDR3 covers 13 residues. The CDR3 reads CASSAARGYGYTF. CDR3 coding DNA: TGTGCCAGCAGTGCCGCCAGGGGCTATGGCTACACCTTC.